This TCR beta chain was captured in a study of blood T cell repertoires in COVID-19. On the study more broadly: Some COVID-19 samples were acute and others convalescent; all came from the United States, Italy and Spain. From T cells, B-cell-depleted T cells, or PBMCs came the material, which was cDNA or gDNA.

In the authors' workflow: The authors estimated nucleated cell counts from reference gene primer amplification. The repertoire was sequenced with immunoSEQ multiplex PCR; TCRdb's copy has only in-frame clones and lacks some. V and J calls and clone size are as listed in that table; D and trimming were resolved from the DNA. The sample consists of approximately 250,000 clones, 84% of them appearing once. Germline lookup yields CDR1 MNHEY and CDR2 SVGEGT. The CDR3 spans 15 residues. V was trimmed by 4 bases and J by 0 bases, leaving 9 bases between them. Specimen: peripheral blood. V usage is TRBV6-2 or TRBV6-3 and J usage is TRBJ1-4; D is perhaps TRBD1 (5 bases). This receptor was obtained from a woman aged 40-49 years who had recovered from COVID-19. CDR3 nucleotides: TGTGCCAGCAGTTCGGGGGGACCAACTAATGAAAAACTGTTTTTT. This gives the protein CASSSGGPTNEKLFF.